This TCR beta chain was captured in a study of cytomegalovirus exposure and HLA in healthy donors. Study-level points and caveats: Within the data, a cluster of highly shared sequence variants was likely a sequencing artifact. The classifier reportedly diagnosed cytomegalovirus status with high sensitivity and specificity. Equally common other TCR beta chains were less clonally expanded than HLA-associated ones, a later analysis found.

Details on this clone: Its specificity is not known.

In the PCR, 60 Vbeta and 13 Jbeta primers were used. Clones were read by immunoSEQ multiplex PCR, and TCRdb kept only the in-frame ones, dropping some. The sample has under 200,000 clones; approximately 86% are singletons. The length of the CDR3 is 17 residues. The ends lost 5 bases at V and 5 bases at J; junction bases unmatched: 9. Germline V CDR1 and CDR2: SEHNR, FQNEAQ (reference sequence). The TCR originated in a woman between 25 and 40 years old in good health and CMV-seronegative. Sequencing was done on a sample of PBMCs. The chain carries TRBV7-9 and TRBJ2-3, with 14 positions matching TRBD2. The CDR3 sequence: CASSVGLAGEWEDTQYF. In DNA form, the CDR3 reads TGTGCCAGCAGCGTGGGACTAGCGGGAGAGTGGGAAGATACGCAGTATTTT. Supplemented by reference TRBV7-9 and TRBJ2-3, the full variable domain reads DTGVSQNPRHKITKRGQNVTFRCDPISEHNRLYWYRQTLGQGPEFLTYFQNEAQLEKSRLLSDRFSAERPKGSFSTLEIQRTEQGDSAMYLCASSVGLAGEWEDTQYFGPGTRLTVL.